This T cell receptor beta chain was captured in a study of PD-1 blockade in classical Hodgkin lymphoma. General study findings and limits: Exclusion was applied to patients who started nivolumab under 1 year after ASCT. By cycle point C4D1, TCR diversity had risen significantly in CD4+ cells (but not CD8+ cells). Reports indicated that newly diagnosed patients had lower baseline TCR diversity than healthy donors did.

The V and J ends lost 3 bases and 8 bases respectively, with 10 bases between them. The CDR3 is 13 residues long. From germline, CDR1 is ENHRY and CDR2 SYGVKD. About this clone itself: The antigen remains unidentified.

The data were produced by immunoSEQ multiplex PCR, yet TCRdb's version contains in-frame clones alone and is incomplete. The data show over 3,500 clones, 72% seen once. Documented time point: cycle 4 day 1 (C4D1), after less than 7 weeks of nivolumab. All the patients suffered relapse after autologous stem cell transplantation, and brentuximab vedotin exposure differed. Isolated CD8+ T cells were derived from thawed PBMCs through magnetic negative selection. The sequenced sample was CD8+ T cells from blood, obtained before the fourth cycle of nivolumab. The clonotype originates from a human donor with classical Hodgkin lymphoma. The chain is built from TRBV10-3 and TRBJ1-4; D is unclear. The CDR3 protein is CAISEWVHEKLFF. CDR3 DNA sequence: TGTGCCATCAGTGAATGGGTGCACGAAAAACTGTTTTTT.